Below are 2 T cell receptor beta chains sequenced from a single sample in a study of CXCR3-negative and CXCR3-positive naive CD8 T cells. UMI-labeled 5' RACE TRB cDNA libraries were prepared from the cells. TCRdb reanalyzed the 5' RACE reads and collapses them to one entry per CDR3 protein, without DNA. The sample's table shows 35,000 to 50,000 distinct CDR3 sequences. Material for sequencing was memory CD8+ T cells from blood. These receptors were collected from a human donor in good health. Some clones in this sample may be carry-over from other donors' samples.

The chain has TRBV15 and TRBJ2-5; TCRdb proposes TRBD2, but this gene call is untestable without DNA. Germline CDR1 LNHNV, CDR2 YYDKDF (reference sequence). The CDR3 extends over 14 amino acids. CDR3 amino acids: CATSRLAGGETQYF. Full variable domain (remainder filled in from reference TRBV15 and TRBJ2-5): DAMVIQNPRYQVTQFGKPVTLSCSQTLNHNVMYWYQQKSSQAPKLLFHYYDKDFNNEADTPDNFQSRRPNTSFCFLDIRSPGLGDTAMYLCATSRLAGGETQYFGPGTRLLVL.

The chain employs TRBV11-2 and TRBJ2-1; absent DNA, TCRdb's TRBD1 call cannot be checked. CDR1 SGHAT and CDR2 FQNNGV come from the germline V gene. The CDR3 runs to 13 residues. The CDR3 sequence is CASSLAGQGNSFF.